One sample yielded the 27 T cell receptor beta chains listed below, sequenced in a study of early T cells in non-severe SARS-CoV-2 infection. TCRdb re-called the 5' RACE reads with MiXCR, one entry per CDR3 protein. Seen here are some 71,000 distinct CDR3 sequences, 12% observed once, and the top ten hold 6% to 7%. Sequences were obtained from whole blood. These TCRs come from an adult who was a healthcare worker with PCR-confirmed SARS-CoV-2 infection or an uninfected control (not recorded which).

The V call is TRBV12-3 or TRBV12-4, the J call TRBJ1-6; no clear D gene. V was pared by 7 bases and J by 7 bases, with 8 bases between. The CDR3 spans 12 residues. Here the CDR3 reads CASTLGNSPLHF. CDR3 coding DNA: TGTGCCAGCACCCTGGGCAATTCACCCCTCCACTTT.

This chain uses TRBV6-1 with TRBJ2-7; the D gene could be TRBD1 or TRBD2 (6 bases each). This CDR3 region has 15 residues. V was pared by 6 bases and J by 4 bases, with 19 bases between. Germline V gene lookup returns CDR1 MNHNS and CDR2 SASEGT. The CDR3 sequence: CASSVSPGAPYEQYF. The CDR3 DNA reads TGTGCCAGCAGCGTCTCGCCGGGGGCCCCATACGAGCAGTACTTC.

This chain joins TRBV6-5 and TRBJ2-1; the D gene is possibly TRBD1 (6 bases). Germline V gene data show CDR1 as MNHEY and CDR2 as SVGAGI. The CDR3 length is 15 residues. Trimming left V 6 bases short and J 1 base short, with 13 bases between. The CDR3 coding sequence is TGTGCCAGCAGGACCAGGGGAAGGTCCTACAATGAGCAGTTCTTC. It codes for CASRTRGRSYNEQFF.

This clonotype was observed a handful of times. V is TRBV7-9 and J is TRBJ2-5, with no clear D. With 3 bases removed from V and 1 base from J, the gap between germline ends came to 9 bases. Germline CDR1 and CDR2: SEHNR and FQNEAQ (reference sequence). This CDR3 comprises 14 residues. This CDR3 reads CASSFSAAQETQYF. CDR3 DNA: TGTGCCAGCAGCTTTTCGGCAGCCCAAGAGACCCAGTACTTC.

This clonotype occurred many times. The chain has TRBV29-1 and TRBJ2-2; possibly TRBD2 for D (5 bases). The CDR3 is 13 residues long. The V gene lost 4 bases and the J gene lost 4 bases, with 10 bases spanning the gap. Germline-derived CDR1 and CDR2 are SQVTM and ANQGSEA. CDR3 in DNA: TGCAGCGTTGTGCCCGGGGTCACCGGGGAGCTGTTTTTT. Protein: CSVVPGVTGELFF.

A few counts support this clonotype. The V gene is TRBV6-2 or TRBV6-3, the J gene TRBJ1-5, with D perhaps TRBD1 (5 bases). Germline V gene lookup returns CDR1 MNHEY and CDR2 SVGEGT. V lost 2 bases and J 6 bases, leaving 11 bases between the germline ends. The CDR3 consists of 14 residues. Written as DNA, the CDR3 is TGTGCCAGCAGTTACCAGGCGGGGGGTCAGCCCCAGCATTTT. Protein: CASSYQAGGQPQHF.

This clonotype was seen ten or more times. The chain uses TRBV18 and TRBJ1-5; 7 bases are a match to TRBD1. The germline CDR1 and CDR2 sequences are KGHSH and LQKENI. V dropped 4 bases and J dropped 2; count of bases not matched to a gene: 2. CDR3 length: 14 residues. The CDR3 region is CASSRTGGNQPQHF. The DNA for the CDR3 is TGTGCCAGCTCACGAACAGGGGGCAATCAGCCCCAGCATTTT.

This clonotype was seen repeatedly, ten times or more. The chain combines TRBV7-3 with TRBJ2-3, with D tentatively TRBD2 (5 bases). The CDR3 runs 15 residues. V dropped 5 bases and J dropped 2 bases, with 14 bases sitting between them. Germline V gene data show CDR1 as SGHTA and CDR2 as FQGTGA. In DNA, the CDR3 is TGTGCCAGCAGCCCGGGGAACTGGGACACAGATACGCAGTATTTT. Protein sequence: CASSPGNWDTDTQYF.

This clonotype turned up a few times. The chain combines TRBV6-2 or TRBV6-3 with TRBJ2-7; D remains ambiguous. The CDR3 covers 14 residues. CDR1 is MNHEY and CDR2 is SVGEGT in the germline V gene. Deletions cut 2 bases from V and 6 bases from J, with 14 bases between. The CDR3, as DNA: TGTGCCAGCAGTTACGGGCAGCCGGCGAGCGAGCAGTACTTC. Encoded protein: CASSYGQPASEQYF.

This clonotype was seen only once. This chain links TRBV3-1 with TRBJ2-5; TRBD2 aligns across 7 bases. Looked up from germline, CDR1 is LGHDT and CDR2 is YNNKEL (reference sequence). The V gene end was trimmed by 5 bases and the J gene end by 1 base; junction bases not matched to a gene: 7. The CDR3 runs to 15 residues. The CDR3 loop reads CASSTRSGGQETQYF. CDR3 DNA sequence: TGTGCCAGCAGCACCCGATCGGGGGGCCAAGAGACCCAGTACTTC.

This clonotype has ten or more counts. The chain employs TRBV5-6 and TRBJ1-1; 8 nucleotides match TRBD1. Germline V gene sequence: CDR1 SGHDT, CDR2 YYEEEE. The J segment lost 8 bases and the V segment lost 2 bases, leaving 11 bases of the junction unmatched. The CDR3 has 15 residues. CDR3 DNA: TGTGCCAGCAGCTTAACCGGGACAGGCGAAGGAGAAGCTTTCTTT. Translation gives CASSLTGTGEGEAFF.

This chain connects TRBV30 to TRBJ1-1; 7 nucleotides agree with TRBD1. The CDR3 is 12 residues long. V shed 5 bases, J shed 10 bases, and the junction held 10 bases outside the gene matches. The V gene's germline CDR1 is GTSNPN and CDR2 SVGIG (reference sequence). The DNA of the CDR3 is TGTGCCTGGTTGGGACAGCCCTGGGTAGCTTTCTTT. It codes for CAWLGQPWVAFF.

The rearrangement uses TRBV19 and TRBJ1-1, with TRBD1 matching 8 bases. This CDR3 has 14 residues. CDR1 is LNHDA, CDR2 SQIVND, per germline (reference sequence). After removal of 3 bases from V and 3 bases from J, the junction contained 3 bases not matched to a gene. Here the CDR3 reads CASSIFRGHTEAFF. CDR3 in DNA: TGTGCCAGTAGTATTTTCAGGGGGCACACTGAAGCTTTCTTT.

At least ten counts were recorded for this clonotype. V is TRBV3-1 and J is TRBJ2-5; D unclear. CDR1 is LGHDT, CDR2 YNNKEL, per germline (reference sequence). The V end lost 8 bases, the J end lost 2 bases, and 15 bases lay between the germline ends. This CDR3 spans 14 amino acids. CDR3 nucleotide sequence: TGTGCCAGCCAAAAACGACTCGCGCAAGAGACCCAGTACTTC. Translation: CASQKRLAQETQYF.

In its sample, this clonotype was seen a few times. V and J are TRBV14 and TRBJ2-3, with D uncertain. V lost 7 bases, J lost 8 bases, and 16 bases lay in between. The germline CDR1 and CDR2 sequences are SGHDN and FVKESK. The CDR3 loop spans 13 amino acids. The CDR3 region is CASNGPTRGTQYF. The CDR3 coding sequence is TGTGCCAGCAATGGACCGACTCGTGGTACGCAGTATTTT.

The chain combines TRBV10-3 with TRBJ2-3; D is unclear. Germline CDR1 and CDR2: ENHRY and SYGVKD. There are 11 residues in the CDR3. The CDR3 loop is CAVEDADTQYF. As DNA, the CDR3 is TGTGCTGTCGAGGATGCAGATACGCAGTATTTT.

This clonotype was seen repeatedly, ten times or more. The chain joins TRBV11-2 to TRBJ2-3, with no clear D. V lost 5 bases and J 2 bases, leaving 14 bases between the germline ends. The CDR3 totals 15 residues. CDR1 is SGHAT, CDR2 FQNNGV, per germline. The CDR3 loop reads CASSNRGFYTDTQYF. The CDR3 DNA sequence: TGTGCCAGCAGCAACAGAGGATTTTACACAGATACGCAGTATTTT.

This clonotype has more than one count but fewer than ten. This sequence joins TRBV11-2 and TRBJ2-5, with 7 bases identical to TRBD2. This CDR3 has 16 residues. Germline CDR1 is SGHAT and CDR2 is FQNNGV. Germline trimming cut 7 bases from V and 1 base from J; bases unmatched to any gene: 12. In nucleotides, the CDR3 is TGTGCCAGCAAGTATCTGGGCGGGAGATTCCAAGAGACCCAGTACTTC. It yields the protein CASKYLGGRFQETQYF.

The CDR3 loop reads CASSSGQDRRVKNIQYF. CDR3 nucleotide sequence: TGTGCCAGCAGTTCTGGTCAGGATCGACGGGTCAAAAACATTCAGTACTTC. The V gene is TRBV6-2 or TRBV6-3, the J gene TRBJ2-4, with D unclear. V was shortened by 4 bases and J by 3 bases, with 19 bases between the two germline ends. This CDR3 is built from 17 residues. CDR1 is MNHEY, CDR2 SVGEGT, per germline.

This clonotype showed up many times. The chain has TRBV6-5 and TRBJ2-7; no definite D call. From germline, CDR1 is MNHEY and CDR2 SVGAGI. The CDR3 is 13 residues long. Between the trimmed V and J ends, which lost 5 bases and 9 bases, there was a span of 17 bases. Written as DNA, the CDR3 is TGTGCCAGCAGTCCCGTTACTAAACAGCGGCAGTACTTC. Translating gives CASSPVTKQRQYF.

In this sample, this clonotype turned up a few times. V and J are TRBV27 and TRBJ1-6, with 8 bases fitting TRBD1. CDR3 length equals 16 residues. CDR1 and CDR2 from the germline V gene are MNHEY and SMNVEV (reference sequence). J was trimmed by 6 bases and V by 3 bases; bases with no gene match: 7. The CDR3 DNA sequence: TGTGCCAGCAGTTTCCGGGACAGGTTGCGTAATTCACCCCTCCACTTT. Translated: CASSFRDRLRNSPLHF.

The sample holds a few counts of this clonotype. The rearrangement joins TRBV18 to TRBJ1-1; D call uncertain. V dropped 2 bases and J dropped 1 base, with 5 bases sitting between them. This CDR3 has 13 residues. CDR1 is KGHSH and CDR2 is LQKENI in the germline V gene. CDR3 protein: CASSPMSNTEAFF. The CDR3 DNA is TGTGCCAGCTCACCAATGTCGAACACTGAAGCTTTCTTT.

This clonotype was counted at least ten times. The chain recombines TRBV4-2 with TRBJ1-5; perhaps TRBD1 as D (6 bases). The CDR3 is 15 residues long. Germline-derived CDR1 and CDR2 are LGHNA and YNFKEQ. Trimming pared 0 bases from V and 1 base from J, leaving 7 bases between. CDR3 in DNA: TGTGCCAGCAGCCAAGAAGGGGGGAGCAATCAGCCCCAGCATTTT. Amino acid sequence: CASSQEGGSNQPQHF.

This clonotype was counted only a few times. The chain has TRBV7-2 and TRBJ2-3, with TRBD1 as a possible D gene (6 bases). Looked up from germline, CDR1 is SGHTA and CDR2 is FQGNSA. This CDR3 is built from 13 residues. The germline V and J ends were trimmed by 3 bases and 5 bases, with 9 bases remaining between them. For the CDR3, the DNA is TGTGCCAGCAGCTTCGGGACACAAGATACGCAGTATTTT. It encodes CASSFGTQDTQYF.

The chain's CDR3 is CASSLGRYSEAFF. The DNA of the CDR3 is TGTGCCAGCAGTTTGGGCAGATACTCTGAAGCTTTCTTT. V gene TRBV12-3 or TRBV12-4 combines with J gene TRBJ1-1; D is unresolved. V was trimmed by 3 bases and J by 6 bases, leaving 11 bases between them. The length of the CDR3 is 13 residues.

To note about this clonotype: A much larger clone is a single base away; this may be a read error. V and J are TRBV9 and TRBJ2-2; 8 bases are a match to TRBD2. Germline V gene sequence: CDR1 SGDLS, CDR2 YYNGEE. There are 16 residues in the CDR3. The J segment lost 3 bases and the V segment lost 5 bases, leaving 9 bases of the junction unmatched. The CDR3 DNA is TGTGCCAGCAGTGAGTCAGAAGCGGGAGACACCGGGGAGCTGTTTTTT. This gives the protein CASSESEAGDTGELFF.

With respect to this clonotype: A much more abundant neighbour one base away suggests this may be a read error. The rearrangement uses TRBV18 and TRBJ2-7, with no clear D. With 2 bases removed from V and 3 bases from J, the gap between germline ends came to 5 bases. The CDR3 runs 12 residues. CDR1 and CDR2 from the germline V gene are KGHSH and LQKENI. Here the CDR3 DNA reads TGTGCCAGCTCACCAAGCTTCTACGAGCAGTACTTC. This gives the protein CASSPSFYEQYF.